The 20 T cell receptor beta chains listed next were all sequenced from one sample in a study of vaccination effects on CD4 cells after COVID-19. These TCRs' antigens remain unknown. Some clones are missing from TCRdb's copy, which holds only in-frame ones; the method was immunoSEQ multiplex PCR. The data contain 37,000 or so clones, about 70% of them singletons. With the ViraFEST assay, the study expanded antigen-specific CD4+ T cells using viral peptide pools, then sequenced them. Cultured cells yielded isolated CD4+ T cells after 10 days. Neither prior SARS-CoV-2 infection nor positive nucleocapsid antibodies were present in the vaccine recipients. The specimen was CD4+ T cells from PBMCs cultured with HCoV-OC43 spike peptides, collected before COVID-19 vaccination. Subset given: HCoV-OC43 spike overlapping peptide pool stimulation. These receptors were taken from a human donor who received a COVID-19 vaccine.

This chain's CDR3 is CASSVMTGWDEKLFF. The CDR3, as DNA: TGTGCCAGCAGTGTAATGACAGGGTGGGATGAAAAACTGTTTTTT. The chain has TRBV5-6 and TRBJ1-4, with 7 positions matching TRBD1. The J segment lost 6 bases and the V segment lost 5 bases, leaving 10 bases of the junction unmatched. The CDR3 is made up of 15 amino acids. Germline values: CDR1 SGHDT, CDR2 YYEEEE.

This clone was counted a single time. This chain connects TRBV6-5 to TRBJ1-2, with D perhaps TRBD1 (5 bases). V lost 5 bases to trimming and J lost 2 bases, with 9 bases between them. CDR1 and CDR2 (germline): MNHEY, SVGAGI. The CDR3 has 13 residues. In DNA form, the CDR3 reads TGTGCCAGCAGTACCGGGACGAACTATGGCTACACCTTC. It encodes CASSTGTNYGYTF.

The chain carries TRBV4-1 and TRBJ1-5; the D is unclear. The V gene lost 3 bases and the J gene lost 7 bases, with 10 bases spanning the gap. In germline, CDR1 is MGHRA, CDR2 YSYEKL. This CDR3 contains 13 residues. CDR3 residues: CASSQAPRQPQHF. CDR3 nucleotide sequence: TGCGCCAGCAGCCAGGCCCCTCGACAGCCCCAGCATTTT.

The chain joins TRBV5-4 to TRBJ1-4; D not certain. V lost 0 bases, J lost 1 base, and 7 bases lay in between. The CDR3 covers 15 residues. Germline CDR1 is SGHNT and CDR2 is YYREEE (reference sequence). CDR3: CASSLVGGTNEKLFF. The CDR3, as DNA: TGTGCCAGCAGCTTGGTTGGAGGAACTAATGAAAAACTGTTTTTT.

The chain's CDR3 is CASSFGSQETQYF. Here the CDR3 DNA reads TGCGCCAGCAGCTTTGGGAGCCAAGAGACCCAGTACTTC. V and J are TRBV5-1 and TRBJ2-5; D is perhaps TRBD2 (5 bases). CDR3 size: 13 residues. V was cut by 2 bases and J by 1 base, with 6 bases left in between. Germline V gene lookup returns CDR1 SGHRS and CDR2 YFSETQ.

The CDR3 DNA reads as TGTGCCAGTAGTATGGGAGGGGCCTATGGCTACACCTTC. It encodes CASSMGGAYGYTF. This chain uses TRBV19 with TRBJ1-2; possible D gene TRBD1, 5 bases. Germline-derived CDR1 and CDR2 are LNHDA and SQIVND (reference sequence). V was shortened by 3 bases and J by 4 bases, with 9 bases between the two germline ends. The CDR3 runs to 13 residues.

The chain has TRBV5-6 and TRBJ1-1, with 7 positions matching TRBD1. Germline V gene data show CDR1 as SGHDT and CDR2 as YYEEEE. The CDR3 runs to 15 residues. The J segment lost 0 bases and the V segment lost 4 bases, leaving 6 bases of the junction unmatched. The CDR3 here is CASSTRQGLNTEAFF. The DNA of the CDR3 is TGTGCCAGCAGCACCCGACAGGGCTTGAACACTGAAGCTTTCTTT.

The chain has TRBV12-5 and TRBJ2-5; D may match TRBD1 or TRBD2 (6 bases each). Germline CDR1 LGHNT, CDR2 FRNRAP. With 0 bases removed from V and 3 bases from J, the gap between germline ends came to 17 bases. The CDR3 is 17 amino acids. In nucleotides, the CDR3 is TGTGCTAGTGGTTTGGTACTGGGGAAAGGGGGGAAAGAGACCCAGTACTTC. Its translation: CASGLVLGKGGKETQYF. The variable domain in full, completed from reference TRBV12-5 and TRBJ2-5, reads DARVTQTPRHKVTEMGQEVTMRCQPILGHNTVFWYRQTMMQGLELLAYFRNRAPLDDSGMPKDRFSAEMPDATLATLKIQPSEPRDSAVYFCASGLVLGKGGKETQYFGPGTRLLVL.

The chain joins TRBV4-1 to TRBJ2-6; D is uncertain. This CDR3 contains 17 residues. V was trimmed by 1 base and J by 0 bases, leaving 10 bases between them. CDR1 and CDR2 from the germline V gene are MGHRA and YSYEKL. Here the CDR3 reads CASSQVVRSSGANVLTF. In DNA form, the CDR3 reads TGCGCCAGCAGCCAAGTAGTACGCAGCTCTGGGGCCAACGTCCTGACTTTC.

The chain is built from TRBV6-6 and TRBJ2-7; TRBD1 matches at 8 bases. Germline V gives CDR1 MNHNY, CDR2 SVGAGI (reference sequence). CDR3 length: 16 amino acids. Unmatched junction bases numbered 9, after V lost 4 bases and J lost 1 base. The DNA of the CDR3 is TGTGCCAGCAGTTTGACAGGGGACAGAGGTTCCTACGAGCAGTACTTC. Translated: CASSLTGDRGSYEQYF.

V is TRBV6-4 and J is TRBJ2-3; D possibly corresponds to TRBD2 (7 bases). The CDR3 totals 14 residues. The V gene's germline CDR1 is MRHNA and CDR2 SNTAGT. The V gene lost 2 bases and the J gene lost 4 bases, with 10 bases spanning the gap. CDR3 DNA: TGTGCCAGCAGTGACGGGGGGGCCGCAGATACGCAGTATTTT. Protein product: CASSDGGAADTQYF.

The CDR3 spells CASSSMITGTGELFF. The CDR3 DNA is TGTGCCAGCAGCTCCATGATTACTGGGACCGGGGAGCTGTTTTTT. The chain uses TRBV5-5 and TRBJ2-2, with unresolved D. The CDR3 covers 15 residues. V was pared by 3 bases and J by 5 bases, with 14 bases between. Germline CDR1 is SGHKS and CDR2 is YYEKEE (reference sequence). The whole variable domain, remainder taken from reference TRBV5-5 and TRBJ2-2, is DAGVTQSPTHLIKTRGQQVTLRCSPISGHKSVSWYQQVLGQGPQFIFQYYEKEERGRGNFPDRFSARQFPNYSSELNVNALLLGDSALYLCASSSMITGTGELFFGEGSRLTVL.

This chain links TRBV29-1 with TRBJ2-5; 7 bases match TRBD2. CDR3 length equals 11 residues. J lost 3 bases, V lost 7 bases, and 2 bases had no gene match. Germline V gene sequence: CDR1 SQVTM, CDR2 ANQGSEA. The CDR3 sequence: CSGGGEETQYF. The CDR3, as DNA: TGCAGCGGGGGGGGAGAAGAGACCCAGTACTTC.

This clone appeared a few times. The chain links TRBV12-3 or TRBV12-4 to TRBJ1-6, with D maybe TRBD1 (6 bases). The CDR3 contains 13 residues. The germline V and J ends were trimmed by 6 bases and 7 bases, with 10 bases remaining between them. DNA for the CDR3: TGTGCCAGCAGAGACACAGGGAATTCACCCCTCCACTTT. It codes for CASRDTGNSPLHF.

The genes are TRBV19 and TRBJ1-5; D uncertain. Per the germline V gene, CDR1 is LNHDA and CDR2 is SQIVND (reference sequence). This CDR3 contains 13 residues. The V end lost 3 bases, the J end lost 7 bases, and 10 bases lay between the germline ends. This CDR3 reads CASSIEGRQPQHF. The CDR3 DNA follows: TGTGCCAGTAGTATTGAGGGCCGACAGCCCCAGCATTTT.

This rearrangement joins TRBV7-9 to TRBJ2-5; 9 positions agree with TRBD1. Germline lookup yields CDR1 SEHNR and CDR2 FQNEAQ (reference sequence). This CDR3 is 14 amino acids long. V lost 5 bases to trimming and J lost 1 base; unmatched junction nucleotides: 2. CDR3 protein: CASSLQGAQETQYF. The DNA of the CDR3 is TGTGCCAGCAGCCTACAGGGGGCCCAAGAGACCCAGTACTTC.

The genes are TRBV5-1 and TRBJ2-5; tentatively, D is TRBD1 (5 bases). The CDR3 is made up of 14 amino acids. V dropped 2 bases and J dropped 0 bases, with 8 bases sitting between them. Germline V CDR1 and CDR2: SGHRS, YFSETQ. CDR3: CASSLRQYQETQYF. The CDR3 DNA reads as TGCGCCAGCAGCTTACGACAGTACCAAGAGACCCAGTACTTC.

This chain uses TRBV6-5 with TRBJ1-3, with D uncertain. V was trimmed by 2 bases and J by 1 base, leaving 3 bases between them. Germline values: CDR1 MNHEY, CDR2 SVGAGI. The CDR3 consists of 13 residues. The CDR3 region has the DNA TGTGCCAGCAGTTACGGGTCTGGAAACACCATATATTTT. It codes for CASSYGSGNTIYF.

This clone counts as medium-sized. The rearrangement uses TRBV19 and TRBJ2-7; 13 nucleotides agree with TRBD2. Germline values: CDR1 LNHDA, CDR2 SQIVND (reference sequence). The CDR3 is 18 residues long. V trimming: 6 bases; J trimming: 7 bases; junction bases outside the gene matches: 18. The CDR3 DNA reads as TGTGCCAGTAGCCGAAAGTCCCCGGGACTAGCGGGGACGTGGGAGCAGTACTTC. Translation: CASSRKSPGLAGTWEQYF.

The V call is TRBV14, the J call TRBJ1-2; D remains unclear. Per germline, CDR1 SGHDN and CDR2 FVKESK. Trimming took 4 bases from V and 8 from J, leaving 17 bases between them. CDR3 length equals 14 residues. In DNA form, the CDR3 reads TGTGCCAGCAGCCCCTACATAGGCGTGGGAGGCTACACCTTC. Amino acid sequence: CASSPYIGVGGYTF.